Listed here are 2 T cell receptor beta chains from one sample, sequenced in a study of cytomegalovirus exposure and HLA in healthy donors. PCR employed 60 Vbeta and 13 Jbeta primers. TCRdb's table, derived via immunoSEQ multiplex PCR, lists solely in-frame clones and lacks some. The sample shows 110,000 to 150,000 clones, and 2% to 3% sits with its ten largest clones. The sample was PBMCs. The source of these receptors is a man in his forties or fifties in good health and CMV-seronegative.

The genes are TRBV2 and TRBJ2-7, with TRBD2 matching 7 bases. Germline V gene sequence: CDR1 SNHLY, CDR2 FYNNEI. V dropped 2 bases and J dropped 4; count of bases not matched to a gene: 8. The CDR3 runs to 15 residues. CDR3 residues: CASSELVNGGYEQYF. The CDR3 DNA follows: TGTGCCAGCAGTGAATTGGTTAACGGGGGGTACGAGCAGTACTTC.

The rearrangement joins TRBV5-6 to TRBJ1-2; weak D call: TRBD1 (6 bases). The length of the CDR3 is 16 residues. Germline assignment: CDR1 SGHDT and CDR2 YYEEEE. Between the trimmed V and J ends, which lost 4 bases and 4 bases, there was a span of 20 bases. DNA for the CDR3: TGTGCCAGCAGCAAGTACCCCGGGGGGCAGGGCTATGGCTACACCTTC. Translated: CASSKYPGGQGYGYTF.